These 32 T cell receptor beta chains came from one sample sequenced in a study of cytomegalovirus exposure and HLA in healthy donors. Amplification used 60 Vbeta primers and 13 Jbeta primers. Clones were read by immunoSEQ multiplex PCR, and TCRdb kept only the in-frame ones, dropping some. This sample yields roughly 180,000 clones, of which approximately 84% are seen a single time; approximately 0.26% belongs to the top ten. Specimen: PBMCs. Source of these receptors: a boy under 18 in good health and CMV-seronegative.

V usage is TRBV28 and J usage is TRBJ2-3; 13 nucleotides align to TRBD2. Germline V gene data show CDR1 as MDHEN and CDR2 as SYDVKM. After removal of 6 bases from V and 1 base from J, the junction contained 10 bases not matched to a gene. This CDR3 is built from 18 residues. CDR3 nucleotide sequence: TGTGCCAGCAGGGATACTAGCGGGAGGGTCGGGGGCACAGATACGCAGTATTTT. Encoded protein: CASRDTSGRVGGTDTQYF.

The V and J genes are TRBV18 and TRBJ1-6; 8 bases are a match to TRBD1. V lost 5 bases to trimming and J lost 7 bases; unmatched junction nucleotides: 10. Germline CDR1 and CDR2: KGHSH and LQKENI. This CDR3 comprises 16 residues. The CDR3 bases are TGTGCCAGCTCAAAGGGGGCAAGGACAGGGAATTCACCCCTCCACTTT. Amino acids: CASSKGARTGNSPLHF.

The chain joins TRBV7-9 to TRBJ1-3, with a tentative D call TRBD1 (6 bases). With 5 bases removed from V and 4 bases from J, the gap between germline ends came to 12 bases. The CDR3 totals 14 residues. Germline CDR1 is SEHNR and CDR2 is FQNEAQ (reference sequence). CDR3 coding DNA: TGTGCCAGCAGCCCCACAGGGCTCGGAAACACCATATATTTT. Its protein product is CASSPTGLGNTIYF.

The V gene is TRBV7-2, the J gene TRBJ2-7; D unclear. The CDR3 is 14 amino acids. Germline lookup yields CDR1 SGHTA and CDR2 FQGNSA. V shed 6 bases and J shed 9 bases, with 21 bases lying between them. CDR3 sequence reads: CASRSPSGGPGQYF. DNA for the CDR3: TGTGCCAGCAGATCCCCCTCCGGCGGCCCCGGGCAGTACTTC.

The rearrangement uses TRBV7-2 and TRBJ1-5; weak D call: TRBD1 (6 bases). V was trimmed by 5 bases and J by 5 bases, leaving 13 bases between them. Germline-derived CDR1 and CDR2 are SGHTA and FQGNSA. CDR3 length equals 14 residues. The CDR3 is CASSPSGQHQPQHF. For the CDR3, the DNA is TGTGCCAGCAGCCCAAGCGGACAGCATCAGCCCCAGCATTTT.

The chain combines TRBV9 with TRBJ1-5; D not certain. V lost 0 bases to trimming and J lost 4 bases, with 5 bases between them. The CDR3 runs 13 residues. The germline V gene has CDR1 SGDLS and CDR2 YYNGEE. The chain's CDR3 is CASSVAENQPQHF. The CDR3, as DNA: TGTGCCAGCAGCGTAGCTGAGAATCAGCCCCAGCATTTT.

V usage is TRBV2 and J usage is TRBJ1-1; tentatively, D is TRBD1 (6 bases). Germline loops: CDR1 SNHLY, CDR2 FYNNEI. This CDR3 is 14 amino acids long. Trimming took off 2 bases at V and 2 bases at J, with 9 bases between the two ends. The CDR3 loop reads CASSEWGHNTEAFF. The CDR3 coding sequence is TGTGCCAGCAGTGAATGGGGACACAACACTGAAGCTTTCTTT.

The gene calls are TRBV29-1 and TRBJ1-5; 9 nucleotides agree with TRBD1. After removal of 4 bases from V and 4 bases from J, the junction contained 5 bases not matched to a gene. Per the germline V gene, CDR1 is SQVTM and CDR2 is ANQGSEA. The CDR3 has 14 residues. The CDR3 protein is CSVVFGQGNQPQHF. The CDR3 bases are TGCAGCGTTGTTTTTGGACAGGGGAATCAGCCCCAGCATTTT.

This rearrangement joins TRBV7-6 to TRBJ1-5, with 7 bases identical to TRBD1. This CDR3 contains 17 residues. J gave up 3 bases and V 1 base, and 9 bases lay outside the gene matches. Germline V gives CDR1 SGHVS, CDR2 FNYEAQ. The CDR3 DNA reads TGTGCCAGCAGCTTAGAAATTCCCGGGACAGACAATCAGCCCCAGCATTTT. It translates to CASSLEIPGTDNQPQHF.

This chain connects TRBV30 to TRBJ2-1; 8 nucleotides line up with TRBD2. CDR1 is GTSNPN, CDR2 SVGIG, per germline (reference sequence). The trim removed 1 base at V and 13 bases at J, leaving 6 bases unmatched. The CDR3 sequence is 12 residues long. The CDR3 DNA is TGTGCCTGGAGTGACGCGGGGGGAAAACAGTTCTTC. Protein: CAWSDAGGKQFF. Looking up the rest from reference TRBV30 and TRBJ2-1 gives the full variable domain: SQTIHQWPATLVQPVGSPLSLECTVEGTSNPNLYWYRQAAGRGLQLLFYSVGIGQISSEVPQNLSASRPQDRQFILSSKKLLLSDSGFYLCAWSDAGGKQFFGPGTRLTVL.

CDR3 in DNA: TGTGCCAGCAGCCAAGGAAGTATGAGAAAGGGCTACACCTTC. Its translation is CASSQGSMRKGYTF. The genes are TRBV14 and TRBJ1-2; D ambiguous. Germline CDR1 SGHDN, CDR2 FVKESK. This CDR3 region has 14 residues. The V end was cut by 1 base, the J end by 8 bases, with 14 bases between.

This rearrangement joins TRBV7-2 to TRBJ1-2; D is perhaps TRBD1 (6 bases). Germline V lookup: CDR1 SGHTA, CDR2 FQGNSA. V lost 0 bases to trimming and J lost 8 bases, with 16 bases between them. This CDR3 region has 15 residues. The CDR3 is CASSLAPGQFRGYTF. The CDR3 region has the DNA TGTGCCAGCAGCTTAGCACCCGGACAGTTTAGAGGCTACACCTTC.

This chain uses TRBV19 with TRBJ1-5, with D possibly TRBD1 on 5 matching bases. The CDR3 runs to 14 residues. Looked up from germline, CDR1 is LNHDA and CDR2 is SQIVND (reference sequence). With 4 bases removed from V and 6 bases from J, the gap between germline ends came to 13 bases. CDR3 sequence (DNA): TGTGCCAGTAGTAAGGACACTTACCCTCAGCCCCAGCATTTT. Its protein is CASSKDTYPQPQHF.

CDR3 DNA sequence: TGTGCCAGCAGCACCAAGACAGGGGGCAGGCACACTGAAGCTTTCTTT. Translated: CASSTKTGGRHTEAFF. J is TRBJ1-1 and V is TRBV5-4; TRBD1 aligns across 10 bases. After removal of 4 bases from V and 3 bases from J, the junction contained 9 bases not matched to a gene. Germline values: CDR1 SGHNT, CDR2 YYREEE (reference sequence). The CDR3 has 16 amino acids.

This chain joins TRBV5-8 and TRBJ2-5; TRBD2 might be the D (5 bases). The CDR3 length is 16 residues. V dropped 5 bases and J dropped 7 bases, with 24 bases sitting between them. Germline CDR1 SGHTS, CDR2 YDEGEE. This chain's CDR3 is CASRLSHSPSGGTQYF. The DNA for the CDR3 is TGTGCCAGCAGATTATCCCACTCGCCCAGCGGTGGGACCCAGTACTTC.

J is TRBJ1-4 and V is TRBV9, with TRBD1 identical over 11 bases. V lost 0 bases to trimming and J lost 6 bases; unmatched junction nucleotides: 7. CDR3 length: 17 residues. The germline gives CDR1 SGDLS, CDR2 YYNGEE. For the CDR3, the DNA is TGTGCCAGCAGCGTAGGGGAGGGGACAGGGGGAGATGAAAAACTGTTTTTT. It yields the protein CASSVGEGTGGDEKLFF.

The rearrangement uses TRBV19 and TRBJ1-5; no reliable D call. Germline CDR1 reads LNHDA; CDR2 reads SQIVND (reference sequence). Trimming took 2 bases from V and 8 from J, leaving 19 bases between them. The CDR3 runs 16 residues. Written as DNA, the CDR3 is TGTGCCAGTAGTATAAGAAGTTTAGCATTGAATGAGCCCCAGCATTTT. Encoded protein: CASSIRSLALNEPQHF.

CDR3 DNA sequence: TGTGCCAGCAGTTTGGACTCGACTGAAGCTTTCTTT. This translates into CASSLDSTEAFF. The chain has TRBV27 and TRBJ1-1; D gene uncertain. V was clipped by 3 bases and J by 5 bases, with 7 bases between them. The CDR3 has 12 amino acids. From germline, CDR1 is MNHEY and CDR2 SMNVEV (reference sequence).

This sequence joins TRBV7-2 and TRBJ2-3; unclear D gene. V gave up 5 bases and J gave up 4 bases, with 7 bases separating them. Germline assignment: CDR1 SGHTA and CDR2 FQGNSA. The CDR3 extends over 12 amino acids. CDR3 coding DNA: TGTGCCAGCAGCAACCTACCAGATACGCAGTATTTT. This sequence encodes CASSNLPDTQYF.

The count of this clone is one. CDR3 sequence (DNA): TGTGCCAGCAGGAGACTAGCGGGACGCACAGATACGCAGTATTTT. Translation: CASRRLAGRTDTQYF. J is TRBJ2-3 and V is TRBV2, with TRBD2 identical over 11 bases. Per the germline V gene, CDR1 is SNHLY and CDR2 is FYNNEI. The CDR3 loop spans 15 amino acids. The junction had 3 bases not matched to a gene; V was cut back by 6 bases and J by 1 base.

This rearrangement joins TRBV5-1 to TRBJ1-5, with D possibly being TRBD1 (6 bases). V was shortened by 2 bases and J by 4 bases, with 19 bases between the two germline ends. Per germline, CDR1 SGHRS and CDR2 YFSETQ. This CDR3 contains 17 residues. The CDR3, as DNA: TGCGCCAGCAGCTTCCTCCCAACAGGGCTCTTAAATCAGCCCCAGCATTTT. Its translation: CASSFLPTGLLNQPQHF.

The table lists this clone with a few counts. The chain uses TRBV5-1 and TRBJ1-1; D not resolved. CDR1 and CDR2 (germline): SGHRS, YFSETQ. The CDR3 sequence is 13 residues long. Trimming stripped 2 bases from V and 3 bases from J, with 8 bases between. The CDR3 protein is CASSFSPDTEAFF. CDR3 sequence (DNA): TGCGCCAGCAGCTTTTCACCGGACACTGAAGCTTTCTTT.

This clone appeared a few times. Different DNA sequences within this sample yield the same CDR3. The genes are TRBV6-4 and TRBJ2-1, with D possibly matching TRBD2 (6 bases). CDR1 is MRHNA, CDR2 SNTAGT, per germline. This CDR3 is built from 15 residues. Deletions cut 2 bases from V and 0 bases from J, with 8 bases between. Here the CDR3 DNA reads TGTGCCAGCAGTGACGGGGGGAGCTCCTACAATGAGCAGTTCTTC. Its protein is CASSDGGSSYNEQFF.

J is TRBJ1-5 and V is TRBV28; unclear D gene. Trimming pared 5 bases from V and 4 bases from J, leaving 3 bases between. Germline V gives CDR1 MDHEN, CDR2 SYDVKM. The CDR3 totals 11 residues. The CDR3 coding sequence is TGTGCCAGCAGTCTTAATCAGCCCCAGCATTTT. Protein sequence: CASSLNQPQHF.

The chain is built from TRBV4-3 and TRBJ2-5; TRBD2 is a possible D gene (7 bases). Germline CDR1 LGHNA, CDR2 YSLEER. The CDR3 length is 15 residues. Deletions cut 0 bases from V and 4 bases from J, with 12 bases between. This chain's CDR3 is CASSQDLGGPETQYF. DNA for the CDR3: TGCGCCAGCAGCCAAGATCTCGGGGGGCCAGAGACCCAGTACTTC.

The genes are TRBV4-3 and TRBJ1-5, with D possibly TRBD1 on 6 matching bases. The CDR3 is made up of 17 amino acids. The ends were cut back, 0 bases at V and 5 bases at J, with 17 bases in the middle. Germline CDR1 is LGHNA and CDR2 is YSLEER. CDR3 coding DNA: TGCGCCAGCAGCCAAGAATTGGTGGAACAGGGTTATCAGCCCCAGCATTTT. This translates into CASSQELVEQGYQPQHF.

J is TRBJ2-5 and V is TRBV4-2, with 13 bases identical to TRBD2. Germline V CDR1 and CDR2: LGHNA, YNFKEQ. With V trimmed by 1 base and J by 4 bases, 9 bases remained unmatched. This CDR3 comprises 18 residues. The CDR3 region is CASSQGLAGGRSLETQYF. DNA for the CDR3: TGTGCCAGCAGCCAAGGACTAGCGGGGGGCCGGTCCCTAGAGACCCAGTACTTC.

The chain uses TRBV15 and TRBJ1-4, with TRBD1 as a possible D gene (5 bases). V was clipped by 2 bases and J by 8 bases, with 15 bases between them. The CDR3 consists of 15 residues. Germline V gene lookup returns CDR1 LNHNV and CDR2 YYDKDF (reference sequence). This chain's CDR3 is CATSRPPGVGEKLFF. The CDR3 coding sequence is TGTGCCACCAGCAGACCTCCGGGGGTCGGGGAAAAACTGTTTTTT.

This clone appeared a single time. An end of the junction differs from the germline gene, which may be a read error. This chain connects TRBV7-7 to TRBJ2-1; 10 nucleotides agree with TRBD2. The CDR3 is 14 residues long. Germline assignment: CDR1 SSHAT and CDR2 FNYEAQ (reference sequence). For the CDR3, the DNA is TGTGCTAGCAGCTTGAGCGGGGGGGCAAATGAGCAGTTCTTC. It yields the protein CASSLSGGANEQFF. The full variable domain, its missing parts supplied by reference TRBV7-7 and TRBJ2-1, is GAGVSQSPRYKVTKRGQDVTLRCDPISSHATLYWYQQALGQGPEFLTYFNYEAQPDKSGLPSDRFSAERPEGSISTLTIQRTEQRDSAMYRCASSLSGGANEQFFGPGTRLTVL.

V gene TRBV29-1 combines with J gene TRBJ1-2; the match to TRBD1 covers 7 bases. With 6 bases clipped from V and 5 bases from J, the junction kept 6 bases outside the gene matches. The CDR3 extends over 12 amino acids. Germline CDR1 and CDR2: SQVTM and ANQGSEA. CDR3 in amino acids: CSVRPGGYGYTF. DNA for the CDR3: TGCAGCGTCAGGCCAGGGGGGTATGGCTACACCTTC.

J is TRBJ1-4 and V is TRBV28; the match to TRBD1 covers 10 bases. CDR3 size: 15 residues. Per germline, CDR1 MDHEN and CDR2 SYDVKM. The V and J ends lost 2 bases and 7 bases, in that order; junction bases with no gene match: 4. The CDR3 loop is CASSLGQGDSEKLFF. The CDR3 bases are TGTGCCAGCAGTTTAGGACAGGGGGATTCTGAAAAACTGTTTTTT.

V gene TRBV27 combines with J gene TRBJ2-2; D may be TRBD2 (5 bases). There are 13 residues in the CDR3. Deletions cut 7 bases from V and 6 bases from J, with 12 bases between. Looked up from germline, CDR1 is MNHEY and CDR2 is SMNVEV (reference sequence). The CDR3 reads CASKASSSGELFF. CDR3 nucleotide sequence: TGTGCCAGCAAGGCTAGCTCTTCCGGGGAGCTGTTTTTT.